The 29 T cell receptor beta chains below come from one sample, sequenced in a study of blood T cell repertoires in COVID-19. Produced via immunoSEQ multiplex PCR; TCRdb's table is partial and in-frame only. The sample holds 150,000 to 200,000 clones; 85% to 90% are singletons and the top ten take 4% to 5.5%. Specimen: peripheral blood. These TCRs come from a human donor in a cohort sampled during active COVID-19.

J is TRBJ2-6 and V is TRBV29-1; weak D call: TRBD1 (6 bases). The CDR3 totals 14 residues. Germline V CDR1 and CDR2: SQVTM, ANQGSEA. Trimming removed 3 bases from V and 4 bases from J, with 10 bases in between. The CDR3 region has the DNA TGCAGCGTTGAGGCAGGGGACGGGGCCAACGTCCTGACTTTC. Translated, it gives CSVEAGDGANVLTF. Complete variable domain (other parts from reference TRBV29-1 and TRBJ2-6): SAVISQKPSRDICQRGTSLTIQCQVDSQVTMMFWYRQQPGQSLTLIATANQGSEATYESGFVIDKFPISRPNLTFSTLTVSNMSPEDSSIYLCSVEAGDGANVLTFGAGSRLTVL.

The rearrangement joins TRBV4-3 to TRBJ2-7; 8 bases are shared with TRBD1. The CDR3 length is 14 residues. J gave up 7 bases and V 2 bases, and 7 bases lay outside the gene matches. Germline CDR1 LGHNA, CDR2 YSLEER. The CDR3 DNA is TGCGCCAGCAGCCAATGGCAGGGGGCGCGGGAGCAGTACTTC. Translation: CASSQWQGAREQYF.

This chain uses TRBV5-4 with TRBJ2-7; the match to TRBD2 covers 8 bases. This CDR3 has 13 residues. J lost 5 bases, V lost 2 bases, and 3 bases had no gene match. Germline V CDR1 and CDR2: SGHNT, YYREEE (reference sequence). The CDR3 here is CASSLAGANEQYF. The DNA for the CDR3 is TGTGCCAGCAGCTTAGCGGGGGCTAACGAGCAGTACTTC. Using reference TRBV5-4 and TRBJ2-7 for the parts outside the CDR3, the full variable domain is ETGVTQSPTHLIKTRGQQVTLRCSSQSGHNTVSWYQQALGQGPQFIFQYYREEENGRGNFPPRFSGLQFPNYSSELNVNALELDDSALYLCASSLAGANEQYFGPGTRLTVT.

The table lists this clone with a count of one. The chain has TRBV14 and TRBJ1-1; D unclear. The germline V gene encodes CDR1 SGHDN and CDR2 FVKESK. The CDR3 is 15 residues long. V lost 0 bases and J lost 2, with 10 bases in between. CDR3 DNA: TGTGCCAGCAGCCAAGAGGCCCGGAGAAACACTGAAGCTTTCTTT. Translating it yields CASSQEARRNTEAFF.

V and J are TRBV6-5 and TRBJ2-7, with TRBD2 identical over 7 bases. Germline V gives CDR1 MNHEY, CDR2 SVGAGI. The J segment lost 6 bases and the V segment lost 2 bases, leaving 4 bases of the junction unmatched. CDR3 length equals 13 residues. CDR3 sequence: CASSYGGDFEQYF. The CDR3 DNA is TGTGCCAGCAGTTACGGGGGGGATTTCGAGCAGTACTTC.

V usage is TRBV10-3 and J usage is TRBJ2-2, with TRBD1 identical over 9 bases. Germline V lookup: CDR1 ENHRY, CDR2 SYGVKD. The CDR3 has 15 amino acids. Unmatched junction bases numbered 9, after V lost 6 bases and J lost 7 bases. DNA for the CDR3: TGTGCCATCAGGCCGGGACAGGGATATGTCGGGGAGCTGTTTTTT. It is translated as CAIRPGQGYVGELFF.

The rearrangement links TRBV19 to TRBJ2-7, with TRBD1 matching over 9 bases. Germline V gene sequence: CDR1 LNHDA, CDR2 SQIVND (reference sequence). Trimming at V came to 7 bases and at J to 5 bases, leaving 6 bases not matched to a gene. The CDR3 length is 13 residues. In DNA, the CDR3 is TGTGCCAGTAAGGGACAGGGAGGACACGAGCAGTACTTC. This encodes CASKGQGGHEQYF.

The CDR3 region has the DNA TGTGCCAGCAGTTACGCTACCCTAGCCGGTATCGAGCAGTACTTC. Protein: CASSYATLAGIEQYF. The chain uses TRBV6-2 or TRBV6-3 and TRBJ2-7, with TRBD2 as a possible D gene (5 bases). CDR3 length: 15 amino acids. Germline CDR1 and CDR2: MNHEY and SVGEGT. V shed 2 bases and J shed 6 bases, with 17 bases lying between them.

The chain is built from TRBV19 and TRBJ1-1; D unclear. The germline gives CDR1 LNHDA, CDR2 SQIVND (reference sequence). This CDR3 comprises 12 residues. Between the trimmed V and J ends, which lost 3 bases and 4 bases, there was a span of 6 bases. The CDR3 sequence: CASSIRSTEAFF. CDR3 nucleotide sequence: TGTGCCAGTAGTATCAGAAGCACTGAAGCTTTCTTT.

Of note for this clone: Other DNA sequences in this sample translate to the same CDR3. This sequence joins TRBV7-2 and TRBJ1-1; 9 bases match TRBD1. Germline CDR1 SGHTA, CDR2 FQGNSA. This CDR3 spans 14 amino acids. Trimming at V came to 3 bases and at J to 1 base, leaving 0 bases not matched to a gene. CDR3 region: CASSLGQGNTEAFF. CDR3 nucleotides: TGTGCCAGCAGCTTGGGACAGGGGAACACTGAAGCTTTCTTT. The variable domain in full, completed from reference TRBV7-2 and TRBJ1-1, reads GAGVSQSPSNKVTEKGKDVELRCDPISGHTALYWYRQSLGQGLEFLIYFQGNSAPDKSGLPSDRFSAERTGGSVSTLTIQRTQQEDSAVYLCASSLGQGNTEAFFGQGTRLTVV.

The J gene is TRBJ1-6, the V gene TRBV9; 7 bases align to TRBD1. Germline lookup yields CDR1 SGDLS and CDR2 YYNGEE. The CDR3 is 14 residues long. The V gene end was trimmed by 7 bases and the J gene end by 9 bases; junction bases not matched to a gene: 10. The CDR3 DNA reads TGTGCCAGCTCTTCCGGGGCAGGGGGTTCACCCCTCCACTTT. The encoded protein is CASSSGAGGSPLHF.

The chain uses TRBV9 and TRBJ1-4, with 10 positions matching TRBD1. V dropped 2 bases and J dropped 1; count of bases not matched to a gene: 2. The CDR3 consists of 16 residues. Germline V gene sequence: CDR1 SGDLS, CDR2 YYNGEE. The CDR3 loop reads CASSVGTGETNEKLFF. The CDR3 DNA reads TGTGCCAGCAGCGTTGGGACAGGGGAAACTAATGAAAAACTGTTTTTT. Drawing the rest from reference TRBV9 and TRBJ1-4, the complete variable domain is DSGVTQTPKHLITATGQRVTLRCSPRSGDLSVYWYQQSLDQGLQFLIQYYNGEERAKGNILERFSAQQFPDLHSELNLSSLELGDSALYFCASSVGTGETNEKLFFGSGTQLSVL.

The genes are TRBV2 and TRBJ2-7, with TRBD1 as a possible D gene (5 bases). Germline CDR1 SNHLY, CDR2 FYNNEI. Deletions cut 6 bases from V and 3 bases from J, with 9 bases between. CDR3 size: 12 residues. As DNA, the CDR3 is TGTGCCAGCAGGGTGGACAACTACGAGCAGTACTTC. Encoded protein: CASRVDNYEQYF.

The chain employs TRBV6-6 and TRBJ1-5; D is possibly TRBD1 (5 bases). V was cut by 6 bases and J by 2 bases, with 11 bases left in between. This CDR3 is 14 amino acids long. Per germline, CDR1 MNHNY and CDR2 SVGAGI (reference sequence). CDR3 loop: CASSPGTGNQPQHF. CDR3 coding DNA: TGTGCCAGCAGCCCCGGGACTGGCAATCAGCCCCAGCATTTT.

The chain couples TRBV18 to TRBJ2-5; D remains unclear. V gave up 2 bases and J gave up 3 bases, with 7 bases separating them. Germline V gives CDR1 KGHSH, CDR2 LQKENI. CDR3 length: 13 residues. CDR3 DNA: TGTGCCAGCTCACCAAGCGAGGAAGAGACCCAGTACTTC. It yields the protein CASSPSEEETQYF. The full variable domain, rest sourced from reference TRBV18 and TRBJ2-5, is NAGVMQNPRHLVRRRGQEARLRCSPMKGHSHVYWYRQLPEEGLKFMVYLQKENIIDESGMPKERFSAEFPKEGPSILRIQQVVRGDSAAYFCASSPSEEETQYFGPGTRLLVL.

This rearrangement joins TRBV4-3 to TRBJ2-1; 7 positions match TRBD1. The length of the CDR3 is 16 residues. With 4 bases clipped from V and 6 bases from J, the junction kept 12 bases outside the gene matches. CDR1 is LGHNA, CDR2 YSLEER, per germline. This CDR3 reads CASSRQQGFMPNEQFF. CDR3 bases: TGCGCCAGCAGCCGCCAACAGGGGTTTATGCCCAATGAGCAGTTCTTC.

V is TRBV6-5 and J is TRBJ2-7; no clear D. The CDR3 covers 13 residues. Trimming cost V 7 bases and J 1 base, with 11 bases left between them. Per germline, CDR1 MNHEY and CDR2 SVGAGI. CDR3 DNA sequence: TGTGCCAGCATTCTTACAGATTCCTACGAGCAGTACTTC. It codes for CASILTDSYEQYF.

The rearrangement uses TRBV6-6 and TRBJ2-3; TRBD1 might be the D (5 bases). CDR1 MNHNY and CDR2 SVGAGI come from the germline V gene (reference sequence). V lost 2 bases and J lost 2, with 14 bases in between. The CDR3 loop spans 16 amino acids. The CDR3 nucleotides are TGTGCCAGCAGTTACCGCCAGGGCACCCACACAGATACGCAGTATTTT. Protein product: CASSYRQGTHTDTQYF.

The genes are TRBV5-1 and TRBJ2-7; the D gene is possibly TRBD1 (6 bases). Germline lookup yields CDR1 SGHRS and CDR2 YFSETQ. Trimming took off 4 bases at V and 5 bases at J, with 22 bases between the two ends. This CDR3 spans 16 amino acids. CDR3 sequence: CASSAGTRGRGDEQYF. CDR3 coding DNA: TGCGCCAGCAGCGCCGGAACCAGGGGTAGGGGAGACGAGCAGTACTTC.

The chain is built from TRBV25-1 and TRBJ1-4; TRBD1 might be the D (5 bases). The V end lost 1 base, the J end lost 4 bases, and 10 bases lay between the germline ends. Germline V lookup: CDR1 MGHDK, CDR2 SYGVNS. CDR3 length equals 15 residues. CDR3 amino acids: CASSEWGGDNEKLFF. The CDR3 region has the DNA TGTGCCAGCAGTGAATGGGGAGGGGATAATGAAAAACTGTTTTTT.

This clone was detected only once. The chain carries TRBV6-5 and TRBJ2-7; 7 bases are shared with TRBD1. CDR1 and CDR2 from the germline V gene are MNHEY and SVGAGI. There are 14 residues in the CDR3. Germline trimming cut 6 bases from V and 2 bases from J; bases unmatched to any gene: 7. CDR3 nucleotides: TGTGCCAGCAGGATCGGACAGGAGGCCTACGAGCAGTACTTC. Protein product: CASRIGQEAYEQYF.

V gene TRBV4-1 combines with J gene TRBJ2-3, with TRBD2 matching 9 bases. After removal of 4 bases from V and 3 bases from J, the junction contained 8 bases not matched to a gene. The CDR3 length is 16 residues. CDR1 MGHRA and CDR2 YSYEKL come from the germline V gene. The CDR3 loop reads CASSRHIAGETDTQYF. The CDR3 DNA sequence: TGCGCCAGCAGCCGCCACATAGCGGGGGAAACAGATACGCAGTATTTT.

The chain has TRBV12-3 or TRBV12-4 and TRBJ1-4; tentatively, D is TRBD1 (5 bases). The CDR3 spans 12 residues. The V and J ends lost 8 bases and 3 bases respectively, with 7 bases between them. The DNA of the CDR3 is TGTGCCAGCTCAGGGCCTAATGAAAAACTGTTTTTT. Its translation: CASSGPNEKLFF.

CDR3 DNA sequence: TGCGCCAGCAGCTCGGACTCCATCTACAATGAGCAGTTCTTC. Encoded protein: CASSSDSIYNEQFF. The rearrangement joins TRBV5-1 to TRBJ2-1, with a possible D match to TRBD2 (5 bases). Germline lookup yields CDR1 SGHRS and CDR2 YFSETQ. V lost 3 bases and J 3 bases, leaving 10 bases between the germline ends. CDR3 length equals 14 residues.

The chain combines TRBV19 with TRBJ2-7; 8 bases line up with TRBD2. With V trimmed by 0 bases and J by 1 base, 2 bases remained unmatched. Per the germline V gene, CDR1 is LNHDA and CDR2 is SQIVND (reference sequence). This CDR3 comprises 15 residues. This chain's CDR3 is CASSIDGRGSYEQYF. DNA of the CDR3: TGTGCCAGTAGTATAGACGGGAGGGGGTCCTACGAGCAGTACTTC. The full variable domain, in which reference TRBV19 and TRBJ2-7 provide the parts outside the CDR3, is DGGITQSPKYLFRKEGQNVTLSCEQNLNHDAMYWYRQDPGQGLRLIYYSQIVNDFQKGDIAEGYSVSREKKESFPLTVTSAQKNPTAFYLCASSIDGRGSYEQYFGPGTRLTVT.

The chain is built from TRBV19 and TRBJ1-1; 10 bases are a match to TRBD1. The V gene's germline CDR1 is LNHDA and CDR2 SQIVND (reference sequence). The CDR3 covers 16 residues. Trimming took 5 bases from V and 0 from J; bases not matched to a gene: 6. CDR3 DNA sequence: TGTGCCAGTAGTGGACAGGGGGGCCTCCTGAACACTGAAGCTTTCTTT. Residues: CASSGQGGLLNTEAFF.

This chain links TRBV28 with TRBJ2-1; the match to TRBD1 covers 9 bases. CDR3 length equals 20 residues. V shed 3 bases and J 7 bases; nucleotides not matched to a gene: 22. CDR1 is MDHEN and CDR2 is SYDVKM in the germline V gene. CDR3 in amino acids: CASSFLLGQGDLYFGNEQFF. The CDR3 DNA sequence: TGTGCCAGCAGTTTCTTATTGGGACAGGGCGACCTATACTTCGGGAATGAGCAGTTCTTC.

The chain links TRBV25-1 to TRBJ1-4; D gene ambiguous. Looked up from germline, CDR1 is MGHDK and CDR2 is SYGVNS. There are 16 residues in the CDR3. Trimming left V 3 bases short and J 8 bases short, with 19 bases between. The CDR3, as DNA: TGTGCCAGCAGTGATTTGCAGGAGGGTTCGGGGGAAAAACTGTTTTTT. Translated, it gives CASSDLQEGSGEKLFF.

This clone showed up just a few times. The V gene is TRBV6-2 or TRBV6-3, the J gene TRBJ1-5; tentative D call: TRBD1 (5 bases). Germline lookup yields CDR1 MNHEY and CDR2 SVGEGT. CDR3 length: 15 amino acids. The V and J ends lost 0 bases and 4 bases respectively, with 10 bases between them. CDR3 protein: CASSYSLGGNQPQHF. The CDR3 DNA is TGTGCCAGCAGTTACTCTCTCGGGGGGAATCAGCCCCAGCATTTT.